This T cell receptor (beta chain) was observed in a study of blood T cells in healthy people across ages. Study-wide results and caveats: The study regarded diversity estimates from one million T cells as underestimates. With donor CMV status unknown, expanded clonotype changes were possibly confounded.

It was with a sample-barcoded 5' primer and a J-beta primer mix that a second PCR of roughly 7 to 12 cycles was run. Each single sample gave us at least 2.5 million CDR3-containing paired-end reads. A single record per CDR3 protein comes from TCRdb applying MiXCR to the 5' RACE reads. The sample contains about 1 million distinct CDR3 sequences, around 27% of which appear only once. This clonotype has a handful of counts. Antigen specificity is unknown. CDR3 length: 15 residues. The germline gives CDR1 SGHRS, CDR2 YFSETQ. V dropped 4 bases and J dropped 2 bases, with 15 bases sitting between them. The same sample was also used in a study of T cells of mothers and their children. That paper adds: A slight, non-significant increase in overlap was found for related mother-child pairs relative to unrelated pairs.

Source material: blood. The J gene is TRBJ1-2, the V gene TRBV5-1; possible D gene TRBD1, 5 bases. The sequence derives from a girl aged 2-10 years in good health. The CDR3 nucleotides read TGCGCCAGCAGCGCGATAGGGACGGACAACTATGGCTACACCTTC. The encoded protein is CASSAIGTDNYGYTF.